Listed here are 26 T cell receptor beta chains from one sample, sequenced in a study of T cells expressing NK-cell markers. TCRdb re-called the 5' RACE reads and shows each CDR3 protein once, DNA omitted. This listing includes about 550,000 distinct CDR3 sequences. The sequenced material came from blood T cells: a sorted CD56 or NKG2C T cell subset, CD4+ or CD8+ T cells, or bulk PBMC T cells (not recorded which). These TCRs come from a young man in good health.

The chain employs TRBV12-3 or TRBV12-4 and TRBJ1-1; TCRdb outputs TRBD1, but without DNA this stays unchecked. CDR3 length: 15 amino acids. CDR3 amino acids: CASSLGGARDTEAFF.

This chain links TRBV20-1 with TRBJ2-2; TCRdb outputs TRBD1, but without DNA this stays unchecked. Germline V lookup: CDR1 DFQATT, CDR2 SNEGSKA (reference sequence). The CDR3 spans 15 residues. The CDR3 sequence is CSAPRQGVDTGELFF.

CDR3: CASSYRGPGYDEQFF. This chain connects TRBV6-5 to TRBJ2-1; TCRdb reports TRBD2, a call that lacks DNA to check it against. The germline V gene has CDR1 MNHEY and CDR2 SVGAGI. The CDR3 length is 15 residues.

The CDR3 sequence is CASRGFGQKNTEAFF. This chain links TRBV12-3 or TRBV12-4 with TRBJ1-1; there is no DNA to check the TCRdb D call of TRBD1. This CDR3 is built from 15 residues.

The chain couples TRBV7-9 to TRBJ1-4; TCRdb gives TRBD1 as the D gene, but with no DNA this cannot be confirmed. Germline V gene sequence: CDR1 SEHNR, CDR2 FQNEAQ (reference sequence). CDR3 length equals 16 residues. This chain's CDR3 is CASSLNPTGINEKLFF. Full variable domain (missing parts from reference TRBV7-9 and TRBJ1-4): DTGVSQNPRHKITKRGQNVTFRCDPISEHNRLYWYRQTLGQGPEFLTYFQNEAQLEKSRLLSDRFSAERPKGSFSTLEIQRTEQGDSAMYLCASSLNPTGINEKLFFGSGTQLSVL.

This chain links TRBV10-3 with TRBJ2-7; TCRdb proposes TRBD1, but this gene call is untestable without DNA. CDR3 length: 15 amino acids. CDR1 is ENHRY and CDR2 is SYGVKD in the germline V gene. This chain's CDR3 is CAIRITGTTAHEQYF.

This CDR3 is CASSSRQGVLETQYF. J is TRBJ2-5 and V is TRBV25-1; TCRdb's D call, TRBD1, is unchecked because there is no DNA. The CDR3 runs 15 residues. Germline assignment: CDR1 MGHDK and CDR2 SYGVNS.

This rearrangement joins TRBV2 to TRBJ2-7; TCRdb's D call of TRBD1 is untestable without DNA. Germline V lookup: CDR1 SNHLY, CDR2 FYNNEI. This CDR3 contains 15 residues. The CDR3 spells CASSVVEGARGEQYF.

The genes are TRBV5-5 and TRBJ2-2; the D call from TCRdb, TRBD1, cannot be confirmed without DNA. The CDR3 has 15 amino acids. Germline CDR1 reads SGHKS; CDR2 reads YYEKEE (reference sequence). The CDR3 here is CASRTDGAPTGELFF.

The chain is built from TRBV9 and TRBJ2-7; TCRdb reports TRBD1, a call that lacks DNA to check it against. Per germline, CDR1 SGDLS and CDR2 YYNGEE. The CDR3 runs to 15 residues. The CDR3 loop is CASSPPTGGLYEQYF.

The chain joins TRBV20-1 to TRBJ1-2. In germline, CDR1 is DFQATT, CDR2 SNEGSKA (reference sequence). CDR3 length: 12 residues. The CDR3 protein is CSATTRNYGYTF.

The rearrangement joins TRBV4-2 to TRBJ2-7; there is no DNA to check the TCRdb D call of TRBD2. The CDR3 loop spans 15 amino acids. The V gene's germline CDR1 is LGHNA and CDR2 YNFKEQ. The CDR3 loop reads CASSPRLAGAYEQYF.

V usage is TRBV5-1 and J usage is TRBJ2-4. The CDR3 is made up of 13 amino acids. Germline V gene sequence: CDR1 SGHRS, CDR2 YFSETQ. CDR3 amino acids: CASRETPKNIQYF.

The chain joins TRBV5-1 to TRBJ2-2. Per germline, CDR1 SGHRS and CDR2 YFSETQ. This CDR3 comprises 14 residues. CDR3: CASSFGSLTGELFF.

The chain recombines TRBV7-3 with TRBJ2-1; the D call from TCRdb, TRBD2, cannot be confirmed without DNA. The CDR3 spans 15 residues. Germline V lookup: CDR1 SGHTA, CDR2 FQGTGA. This chain's CDR3 is CASSLIPSGTNEQFF.

The V gene is TRBV15, the J gene TRBJ2-5; the D call of TRBD2 rests on TCRdb alone, since no DNA is present to check it. Germline lookup yields CDR1 LNHNV and CDR2 YYDKDF (reference sequence). CDR3 length: 16 residues. This CDR3 is CATSRVRVGGKETQYF.

This chain joins TRBV6-5 and TRBJ2-5; TCRdb indicates TRBD2, and absent DNA this call remains unverified. CDR1 and CDR2 (germline): MNHEY, SVGAGI. The CDR3 covers 18 residues. CDR3 in amino acids: CASSYSGVGLAGVETQYF.

The gene calls are TRBV5-1 and TRBJ2-1; TCRdb picks TRBD2, but there is no DNA to check that call. From germline, CDR1 is SGHRS and CDR2 YFSETQ. The length of the CDR3 is 18 residues. The CDR3 sequence is CASSLSLSPRLADNEQFF.

The V call is TRBV20-1, the J call TRBJ2-1; TCRdb calls TRBD1, which cannot be checked without DNA. Germline V gives CDR1 DFQATT, CDR2 SNEGSKA (reference sequence). The CDR3 extends over 15 amino acids. CDR3 protein: CSAYRGRVVGNEQFF.

This chain connects TRBV5-1 to TRBJ2-5. Germline V gene sequence: CDR1 SGHRS, CDR2 YFSETQ. The CDR3 is 15 residues long. Here the CDR3 reads CASTPRVVFGETQYF.

The chain carries TRBV7-3 and TRBJ2-1; the D gene TCRdb calls, TRBD2, cannot be checked with no DNA. The CDR3 totals 15 residues. Looked up from germline, CDR1 is SGHTA and CDR2 is FQGTGA. This CDR3 is CASSITGTREEAVVF.

This sequence joins TRBV6-1 and TRBJ2-3; TCRdb reports TRBD2, a call that lacks DNA to check it against. The CDR3 totals 15 residues. The germline gives CDR1 MNHNS, CDR2 SASEGT. CDR3 loop: CASSPLLAGTDTQYF.

V is TRBV3-1 and J is TRBJ2-3; TCRdb's D call of TRBD2 is untestable without DNA. The CDR3 has 20 residues. In germline, CDR1 is LGHDT, CDR2 YNNKEL (reference sequence). Here the CDR3 reads CASSLLGIAGGPISTDTQYF.

V gene TRBV7-9 combines with J gene TRBJ2-7; the TCRdb D gene call, TRBD2, has no DNA to confirm it. This CDR3 contains 15 residues. Germline V gene lookup returns CDR1 SEHNR and CDR2 FQNEAQ (reference sequence). The CDR3 loop reads CASSLSSSLSYEQYF.

The chain employs TRBV6-1 and TRBJ2-7; the TCRdb D gene call, TRBD1, has no DNA to confirm it. The germline gives CDR1 MNHNS, CDR2 SASEGT. The CDR3 is 15 residues long. The CDR3 loop reads CASRQYRDRGYEQYF.

The chain carries TRBV15 and TRBJ2-7; lacking DNA, the TRBD1 call made by TCRdb goes unchecked. Germline values: CDR1 LNHNV, CDR2 YYDKDF (reference sequence). The CDR3 is made up of 14 amino acids. The CDR3 protein is CATSPQGENYEQYF.